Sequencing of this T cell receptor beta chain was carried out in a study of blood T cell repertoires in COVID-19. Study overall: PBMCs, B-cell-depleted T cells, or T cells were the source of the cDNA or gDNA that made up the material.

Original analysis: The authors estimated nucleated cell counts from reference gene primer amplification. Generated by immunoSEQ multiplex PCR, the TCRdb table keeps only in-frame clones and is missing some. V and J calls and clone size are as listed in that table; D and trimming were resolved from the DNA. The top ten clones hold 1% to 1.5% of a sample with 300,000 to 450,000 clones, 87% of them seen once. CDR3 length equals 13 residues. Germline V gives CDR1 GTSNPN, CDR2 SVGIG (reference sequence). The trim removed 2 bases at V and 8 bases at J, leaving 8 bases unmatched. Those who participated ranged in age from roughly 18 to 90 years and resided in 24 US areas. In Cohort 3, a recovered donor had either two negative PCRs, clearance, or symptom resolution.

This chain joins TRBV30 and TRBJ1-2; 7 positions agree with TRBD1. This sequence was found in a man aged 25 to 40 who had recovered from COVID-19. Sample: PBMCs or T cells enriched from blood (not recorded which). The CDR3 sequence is CAWSSQGPSGYTF. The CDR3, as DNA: TGTGCCTGGAGTTCACAGGGGCCCTCCGGCTACACCTTC.